A single sample gave rise to the 27 T cell receptor beta chains below, sequenced in a study of human T cells and chemical hapten exposure. TCRdb called the RACE reads again in MiXCR, with one record for every CDR3 protein. The table lists approximately 350,000 distinct CDR3 sequences, around 6% of them singletons. The sample's time point: patch test 2, 6 weeks after DPC sensitization. Treatment denoted: therapeutic diphenylcyclopropenone sensitization with weekly scalp DPC. Specimen: whole blood, collected in connection with sensitization to the hapten diphenylcyclopropenone (DPC). The source of these receptors is a woman aged 18-29 years with alopecia areata. Some clones in this sample may be carry-over from other donors' samples.

Turning to this clonotype: A much larger clone sits a single nucleotide away, making a read error possible. The CDR3 carries no conserved terminal phenylalanine or tryptophan, so it likely arises from a read error. The chain recombines TRBV29-1 with TRBJ2-3; the D is unclear. The CDR3 runs 13 residues. V gave up 4 bases and J gave up 6 bases, with 14 bases separating them. Germline-derived CDR1 and CDR2 are SQVTM and ANQGSEA. The CDR3 here is CSVVLVPGDTQYL. The CDR3 nucleotides read TGCAGCGTTGTGTTGGTACCTGGGGATACGCAGTATTTA.

V usage is TRBV3-1 and J usage is TRBJ2-7; 7 bases line up with TRBD1. The CDR3 covers 14 residues. Germline CDR1 and CDR2: LGHDT and YNNKEL (reference sequence). With 1 base clipped from V and 2 bases from J, the junction kept 2 bases outside the gene matches. In nucleotides, the CDR3 is TGTGCCAGCAGCCAAGCTGACAGGGCCTACGAGCAGTACTTC. It is translated as CASSQADRAYEQYF.

The chain carries TRBV7-2 and TRBJ2-5, with D perhaps TRBD2 (6 bases). In germline, CDR1 is SGHTA, CDR2 FQGNSA. V lost 2 bases to trimming and J lost 9 bases, with 25 bases between them. This CDR3 region has 17 residues. The DNA for the CDR3 is TGTGCCAGCAGCTTAACGCCCGTCTATAGCGGTAATAAGGCCCAGTACTTC. It encodes CASSLTPVYSGNKAQYF.

This rearrangement joins TRBV7-9 to TRBJ1-5; 7 bases are a match to TRBD1. Germline V gene data show CDR1 as SEHNR and CDR2 as FQNEAQ (reference sequence). V lost 1 base, J lost 2 bases, and 14 bases stayed unmatched. CDR3 length: 19 amino acids. The CDR3 here is CASSLVNGQEIPGNQPQHF. The CDR3 DNA reads as TGTGCCAGCAGCTTAGTTAACGGACAGGAAATCCCCGGCAATCAGCCCCAGCATTTT.

The chain recombines TRBV12-3 or TRBV12-4 with TRBJ2-3; a possible D gene is TRBD2 (5 bases). This CDR3 comprises 13 residues. V was cut by 3 bases and J by 8 bases, with 12 bases left in between. The CDR3 DNA follows: TGTGCCAGCAGTTTTAGTCGTGGGAGTACGCAGTATTTT. Translated, it gives CASSFSRGSTQYF.

Many counts were recorded for this clonotype. The chain is built from TRBV7-2 and TRBJ1-1; D gene ambiguous. Trimming cost V 1 base and J 10 bases, with 13 bases left between them. The germline V gene has CDR1 SGHTA and CDR2 FQGNSA. The CDR3 is 13 residues long. CDR3 protein: CASSLVQEVGAFF. CDR3 in DNA: TGTGCCAGCAGCTTAGTTCAGGAGGTTGGAGCTTTCTTT.

This clonotype was recorded a few times. This rearrangement joins TRBV12-3 or TRBV12-4 to TRBJ2-6, with a possible D match to TRBD1 (5 bases). There are 15 residues in the CDR3. V gave up 4 bases and J gave up 2 bases, with 9 bases separating them. CDR3 bases: TGTGCCAGCAGTTCCACAGGAACTGGGGCCAACGTCCTGACTTTC. This codes for CASSSTGTGANVLTF.

The chain carries TRBV20-1 and TRBJ2-3; 11 bases align to TRBD1. Germline CDR1 is DFQATT and CDR2 is SNEGSKA (reference sequence). With V trimmed by 6 bases and J by 0 bases, 11 bases remained unmatched. The CDR3 is 17 residues long. CDR3 residues: CSASGQGAHLSTDTQYF. The CDR3 DNA sequence: TGCAGTGCCAGCGGACAGGGGGCCCATCTCAGCACAGATACGCAGTATTTT.

This clonotype was detected ten times or more. The chain joins TRBV6-5 to TRBJ1-2; D is unclear. Germline loops: CDR1 MNHEY, CDR2 SVGAGI. The V end lost 6 bases, the J end lost 4 bases, and 12 bases lay between the germline ends. This CDR3 is built from 13 residues. This chain's CDR3 is CASSQGYIYGYTF. The CDR3, as DNA: TGTGCCAGCAGCCAAGGTTATATCTATGGCTACACCTTC.

The chain is built from TRBV5-6 and TRBJ2-5, with D possibly TRBD1 on 6 matching bases. V dropped 0 bases and J dropped 0 bases, with 15 bases sitting between them. From germline, CDR1 is SGHDT and CDR2 YYEEEE. This CDR3 region has 17 residues. CDR3 loop: CASSLEAGDTYQETQYF. CDR3 coding DNA: TGTGCCAGCAGCTTGGAAGCAGGGGACACGTACCAAGAGACCCAGTACTTC.

The V gene is TRBV6-6, the J gene TRBJ1-1; 9 positions match TRBD1. The CDR3 spans 17 residues. V trimming: 0 bases; J trimming: 1 base; junction bases outside the gene matches: 6. Germline V gene sequence: CDR1 MNHNY, CDR2 SVGAGI (reference sequence). CDR3 sequence reads: CASSYSGQGRGNTEAFF. As DNA, the CDR3 is TGTGCCAGCAGTTACTCGGGACAGGGCAGGGGGAACACTGAAGCTTTCTTT.

There are many counts of this clonotype. The V gene is TRBV7-2, the J gene TRBJ1-6; D not certain. V lost 0 bases and J lost 9, with 12 bases in between. Germline CDR1 reads SGHTA; CDR2 reads FQGNSA. The CDR3 sequence is 15 residues long. The CDR3 nucleotides are TGTGCCAGCAGCTTAGCGGGCAGTATGGGTTCACCCCTCCACTTT. Its protein product is CASSLAGSMGSPLHF.

CDR3 nucleotides: TGTGCCAGCAGCGGCATCCAGGACAGGGGCCATGAGCAGTTCTTC. It specifies CASSGIQDRGHEQFF. The chain carries TRBV7-9 and TRBJ2-1; TRBD1 matches 9 bases. The germline V gene has CDR1 SEHNR and CDR2 FQNEAQ (reference sequence). V was clipped by 5 bases and J by 8 bases; unmatched bases: 10. This CDR3 has 15 residues.

This clonotype was seen ten or more times. This rearrangement joins TRBV4-1 to TRBJ1-1, with unresolved D. CDR1 MGHRA and CDR2 YSYEKL come from the germline V gene. V dropped 0 bases and J dropped 0 bases, with 8 bases sitting between them. The CDR3 length is 15 residues. CDR3 in amino acids: CASSQDLTLNTEAFF. CDR3 DNA: TGCGCCAGCAGCCAAGATCTTACGTTGAACACTGAAGCTTTCTTT.

This clonotype came up many times. CDR3 sequence reads: CASSQEVGAFTRLYNYGYTF. DNA of the CDR3: TGCGCCAGCAGCCAAGAAGTTGGTGCGTTTACCCGACTTTATAACTATGGCTACACCTTC. The genes are TRBV4-3 and TRBJ1-2; D remains ambiguous. The length of the CDR3 is 20 residues. V lost 0 bases and J 1 base, leaving 24 bases between the germline ends. Germline-derived CDR1 and CDR2 are LGHNA and YSLEER.

This clonotype has a count of ten or more. The chain combines TRBV4-3 with TRBJ1-1, with TRBD1 identical over 7 bases. This CDR3 has 17 residues. V shed 2 bases and J 5 bases; nucleotides not matched to a gene: 14. Germline CDR1 and CDR2: LGHNA and YSLEER. The CDR3 nucleotides are TGCGCCAGCAGCCAACACCGGACAGGTTCTCTACCGACTGAAGCTTTCTTT. This sequence encodes CASSQHRTGSLPTEAFF.

The rearrangement links TRBV2 to TRBJ2-1; D remains ambiguous. V lost 3 bases to trimming and J lost 10 bases, with 10 bases between them. Germline CDR1 SNHLY, CDR2 FYNNEI. CDR3 length: 12 residues. CDR3 sequence reads: CASSDTPLEQFF. DNA of the CDR3: TGTGCCAGCAGTGATACCCCCCTCGAGCAGTTCTTC.

This rearrangement joins TRBV10-3 to TRBJ1-5, with 9 bases identical to TRBD1. The CDR3 covers 17 residues. Germline lookup yields CDR1 ENHRY and CDR2 SYGVKD. V gave up 3 bases and J gave up 5 bases; unmatched junction bases: 11. The CDR3 DNA follows: TGTGCCATCAGTGACTCGAAACAGGGGGCTGGAGATCAGCCCCAGCATTTT. It translates to CAISDSKQGAGDQPQHF.

This clonotype was picked up many times. The J gene is TRBJ1-1, the V gene TRBV6-1; D gene ambiguous. The CDR3 runs 14 residues. V was trimmed by 4 bases and J by 0 bases, leaving 9 bases between them. The germline V gene has CDR1 MNHNS and CDR2 SASEGT. DNA for the CDR3: TGTGCCAGCAGTGTGCGGAGTATGAACACTGAAGCTTTCTTT. Its protein product is CASSVRSMNTEAFF.

This clonotype was seen a handful of times. This chain connects TRBV28 to TRBJ2-7, with 8 bases aligning to TRBD1. V gave up 5 bases and J gave up 7 bases; unmatched junction bases: 7. The CDR3 covers 13 residues. CDR1 and CDR2 (germline): MDHEN, SYDVKM. CDR3 in amino acids: CASSARDRREQYF. CDR3 in DNA: TGTGCCAGCAGTGCGAGGGACAGGCGTGAGCAGTACTTC.

This clonotype has only a few counts. The rearrangement joins TRBV13 to TRBJ2-7; 11 bases fit TRBD1. CDR1 is PRHDT, CDR2 FYEKMQ, per germline (reference sequence). V was clipped by 5 bases and J by 2 bases; unmatched bases: 2. The CDR3 has 14 amino acids. CDR3 DNA sequence: TGTGCCAGCAGCGGGGGACAGGGGGCCTACGAGCAGTACTTC. This sequence encodes CASSGGQGAYEQYF.

This clonotype has ten or more counts. The chain carries TRBV11-2 and TRBJ2-3; D unclear. The CDR3 spans 14 residues. With 5 bases removed from V and 2 bases from J, the gap between germline ends came to 11 bases. In germline, CDR1 is SGHAT, CDR2 FQNNGV. CDR3 residues: CASSHRPHTDTQYF. As DNA, the CDR3 is TGTGCCAGCAGCCATAGACCACACACAGATACGCAGTATTTT.

The chain is built from TRBV29-1 and TRBJ2-1; a possible D gene is TRBD1 (6 bases). The germline CDR1 and CDR2 sequences are SQVTM and ANQGSEA. This CDR3 region has 14 residues. The V gene lost 5 bases and the J gene lost 5 bases, with 16 bases spanning the gap. CDR3 sequence reads: CSVSQGGGHNEQFF. CDR3 coding DNA: TGCAGCGTTTCACAGGGTGGGGGACACAATGAGCAGTTCTTC.

This clonotype was observed a few times. The gene calls are TRBV11-3 and TRBJ1-1; D remains unclear. V shed 6 bases and J shed 13 bases, with 21 bases lying between them. Germline V gives CDR1 SGHNT, CDR2 YENEEA. The CDR3 extends over 13 amino acids. The CDR3 coding sequence is TGTGCCAGCAGTCCGGGCCCCGAGTTCCAGGTTTTCTTT. It is translated as CASSPGPEFQVFF. Variable domain in full (rest from reference TRBV11-3 and TRBJ1-1): EAGVVQSPRYKIIEKKQPVAFWCNPISGHNTLYWYLQNLGQGPELLIRYENEEAVDDSQLPKDRFSAERLKGVDSTLKIQPAELGDSAVYLCASSPGPEFQVFFGQGTRLTVV.

This clonotype turned up a few times. J is TRBJ1-6 and V is TRBV28; tentatively, D is TRBD1 (5 bases). This CDR3 region has 14 residues. V was trimmed by 8 bases and J by 3 bases, leaving 11 bases between them. From germline, CDR1 is MDHEN and CDR2 SYDVKM. CDR3 sequence reads: CASHQGDYNSPLHF. The CDR3 region has the DNA TGTGCCAGCCACCAGGGCGACTATAATTCACCCCTCCACTTT.

This clonotype was recorded at least ten times. The genes are TRBV6-5 and TRBJ1-3; no definite D call. V was pared by 5 bases and J by 3 bases, with 14 bases between. CDR1 and CDR2 from the germline V gene are MNHEY and SVGAGI. This CDR3 is 15 amino acids long. CDR3 bases: TGTGCCAGCAGTCGACATAGCGGCGTTGGAAACACCATATATTTT. As protein: CASSRHSGVGNTIYF.

Ten or more counts support this clonotype. The chain recombines TRBV3-1 with TRBJ1-2, with 10 bases matching TRBD1. Germline V gives CDR1 LGHDT, CDR2 YNNKEL (reference sequence). Unmatched junction bases numbered 6, after V lost 1 base and J lost 4 bases. The CDR3 is made up of 16 amino acids. Here the CDR3 DNA reads TGTGCCAGCAGCCAAGCGACAGGGGGCTCGGGCTATGGCTACACCTTC. It specifies CASSQATGGSGYGYTF.